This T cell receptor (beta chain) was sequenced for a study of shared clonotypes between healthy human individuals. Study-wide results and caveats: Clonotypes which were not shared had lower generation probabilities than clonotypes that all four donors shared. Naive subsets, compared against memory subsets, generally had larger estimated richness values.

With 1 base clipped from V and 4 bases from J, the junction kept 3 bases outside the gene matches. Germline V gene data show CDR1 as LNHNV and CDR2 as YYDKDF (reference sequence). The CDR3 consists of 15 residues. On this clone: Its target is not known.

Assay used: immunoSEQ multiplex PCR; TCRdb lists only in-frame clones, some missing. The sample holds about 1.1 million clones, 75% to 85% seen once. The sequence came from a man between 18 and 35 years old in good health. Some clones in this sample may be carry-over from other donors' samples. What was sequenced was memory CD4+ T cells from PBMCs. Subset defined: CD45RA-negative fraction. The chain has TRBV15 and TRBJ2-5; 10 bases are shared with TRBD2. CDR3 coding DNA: TGTGCCACCAGCAGAGTCCTAGCGGGAGTAGAGACCCAGTACTTC. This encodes CATSRVLAGVETQYF.